One sample yielded the 23 T cell receptor beta chains listed below, sequenced in a study of blood T cells in healthy people across ages (dated by TCRdb to between 2015 and 2016). The receptor library was made with 5' RACE. Sequencer: Illumina HiSeq 2500. A second PCR of roughly 7 to 12 cycles was performed with a sample-barcoded 5' primer and a J-beta primer mix. The public sequencing data were trimmed at Q25 with fastp and processed into clonotypes with MiXCR by TCRdb, which kept only in-frame beta chains. Entries are consolidated by CDR3 protein sequence, retaining the most common genes and DNA. The sample includes around 1,000,000 distinct CDR3 sequences, with around 25% observed a single time. The top ten hold around 0.75% of the sample. This sample was also put to use in a study of T cells of mothers and their children.

Source material: blood. The receptor set was obtained from a girl aged 2 to 10 in good health.

V usage is TRBV12-3 or TRBV12-4 and J usage is TRBJ1-5; TRBD1 matches 9 bases. The CDR3 covers 14 residues. The V segment lost 4 bases and the J segment 6 bases; nucleotides outside the gene matches: 4. The CDR3 bases are TGTGCCAGCAGTTCCCGGACAGGGGCTCAGCCCCAGCATTTT. Translating it yields CASSSRTGAQPQHF.

This clonotype was seen a handful of times. V and J are TRBV4-2 and TRBJ2-2; 11 bases fit TRBD2. The V segment lost 2 bases and the J segment 3 bases; nucleotides outside the gene matches: 2. Germline loops: CDR1 LGHNA, CDR2 YNFKEQ. The CDR3 is 16 amino acids. The CDR3 spells CASSQNSGGDTGELFF. As DNA, the CDR3 is TGTGCCAGCAGCCAAAATAGCGGGGGGGACACCGGGGAGCTGTTTTTT.

This clonotype was seen a few times. V gene TRBV6-2 or TRBV6-3 combines with J gene TRBJ2-5, with D perhaps assigned TRBD1 or TRBD2 (5 bases each). The V and J ends lost 6 bases and 11 bases respectively, with 16 bases between them. The CDR3 length is 12 residues. Germline V gives CDR1 MNHEY, CDR2 SVGEGT. CDR3 region: CASSLPPGQQYF. CDR3 bases: TGTGCCAGCAGCCTACCACCGGGGCAGCAGTACTTC.

V usage is TRBV5-1 and J usage is TRBJ2-1; D possibly matches TRBD1 or TRBD2 (5 bases each). The V gene lost 0 bases and the J gene lost 4 bases, with 11 bases spanning the gap. The germline V gene has CDR1 SGHRS and CDR2 YFSETQ. The CDR3 runs to 15 residues. CDR3 amino acids: CASSLEAGRYNEQFF. The CDR3 DNA sequence: TGCGCCAGCAGCTTGGAGGCAGGGAGATACAATGAGCAGTTCTTC.

This clonotype was detected only once. CDR3 DNA sequence: TGTGCCAGCAGTTTTTCGCAGTTCACAGACAATGAGCAGTTCTTC. As protein: CASSFSQFTDNEQFF. This chain uses TRBV12-3 or TRBV12-4 with TRBJ2-5; D uncertain. The tail of the sequence fits TRBJ2-1 better, so the J call may be wrong. CDR3 length: 15 amino acids.

This clonotype has just a few counts. The rearrangement uses TRBV29-1 and TRBJ2-7; the D gene is possibly TRBD1 (7 bases). The length of the CDR3 is 15 residues. The V gene lost 3 bases and the J gene lost 5 bases, with 20 bases spanning the gap. Germline CDR1 SQVTM, CDR2 ANQGSEA. This chain's CDR3 is CSVEGQGGRGDEQYF. Here the CDR3 DNA reads TGCAGCGTTGAGGGTCAAGGAGGCAGGGGGGACGAGCAGTACTTC.

This clonotype was counted a few times. The gene calls are TRBV29-1 and TRBJ1-1; no firm D call. Trimming removed 5 bases from V and 3 bases from J, with 10 bases in between. Germline-derived CDR1 and CDR2 are SQVTM and ANQGSEA. The CDR3 is 12 amino acids. This CDR3 is CSVIGWDTEAFF. In DNA form, the CDR3 reads TGCAGCGTTATAGGGTGGGACACTGAAGCTTTCTTT.

This chain joins TRBV10-2 and TRBJ2-5; 7 bases agree with TRBD1. Trimming cost V 6 bases and J 5 bases; bases outside gene matches: 6. This CDR3 contains 13 residues. The germline gives CDR1 WSHSY, CDR2 SAAADI. CDR3 sequence: CASSDTGDETQYF. The DNA for the CDR3 is TGCGCCAGCAGCGATACAGGGGACGAGACCCAGTACTTC.

In this sample, this clonotype turned up a few times. V usage is TRBV12-3 or TRBV12-4 and J usage is TRBJ2-1; weak D call: TRBD1 (5 bases). This CDR3 comprises 16 residues. Trimming cost V 4 bases and J 0 bases, with 13 bases left between them. DNA for the CDR3: TGTGCCAGCAGTTCCTCGGACACGAGCTCCTACAATGAGCAGTTCTTC. Amino acid sequence: CASSSSDTSSYNEQFF.

This clonotype was recorded only once. CDR3 in amino acids: CASRPIGASGRETQYF. The CDR3 coding sequence is TGTGCCAGCAGACCTATTGGAGCTAGCGGGAGGGAGACCCAGTACTTC. V gene TRBV12-3 or TRBV12-4 combines with J gene TRBJ2-5; 11 nucleotides align to TRBD2. J lost 5 bases, V lost 6 bases, and 11 bases had no gene match. This CDR3 has 16 amino acids.

This chain joins TRBV24-1 and TRBJ2-1; D ambiguous. The CDR3 covers 18 residues. V lost 3 bases, J lost 2 bases, and 19 bases lay in between. In germline, CDR1 is KGHDR, CDR2 SFDVKD. The CDR3 here is CATSDPVMTSPTYNEQFF. The DNA for the CDR3 is TGTGCCACCAGTGATCCCGTTATGACATCCCCAACCTACAATGAGCAGTTCTTC.

The gene calls are TRBV28 and TRBJ2-4, with 7 bases fitting TRBD1. Germline V gene lookup returns CDR1 MDHEN and CDR2 SYDVKM. CDR3 length equals 14 residues. V trimming: 6 bases; J trimming: 0 bases; junction bases outside the gene matches: 2. CDR3 amino acids: CASSRDRAKNIQYF. The CDR3 DNA reads TGTGCCAGCAGCCGGGACAGAGCCAAAAACATTCAGTACTTC.

The V call is TRBV24-1, the J call TRBJ1-5; D remains ambiguous. Trimming removed 2 bases from V and 5 bases from J, with 15 bases in between. The CDR3 runs 16 residues. The V gene's germline CDR1 is KGHDR and CDR2 SFDVKD. CDR3 residues: CATSDSEEAFDQPQHF. CDR3 in DNA: TGTGCCACCAGTGATTCTGAGGAGGCCTTCGATCAGCCCCAGCATTTT.

This clonotype was recorded many times. The chain links TRBV7-2 to TRBJ1-1; a weak D match, TRBD1 (5 bases). The CDR3 sequence is 13 residues long. V lost 9 bases to trimming and J lost 4 bases, with 15 bases between them. Germline V gene sequence: CDR1 SGHTA, CDR2 FQGNSA. CDR3 DNA sequence: TGTGCCAGACTACCTGTAGGGGCCACTGAAGCTTTCTTT. Protein: CARLPVGATEAFF.

This clonotype was counted a few times. This chain links TRBV7-2 with TRBJ1-5; D may be TRBD1 (6 bases). The CDR3 covers 14 residues. Germline CDR1 and CDR2: SGHTA and FQGNSA. Trimming cost V 5 bases and J 6 bases, with 14 bases left between them. Written as DNA, the CDR3 is TGTGCCAGCAGCCTCCAGGGGATCGGTCAGCCCCAGCATTTT. This encodes CASSLQGIGQPQHF.

This chain connects TRBV15 to TRBJ2-7, with no clear D. Germline loops: CDR1 LNHNV, CDR2 YYDKDF (reference sequence). The CDR3 length is 13 residues. V lost 4 bases to trimming and J lost 0 bases, with 7 bases between them. CDR3 sequence reads: CATSTEFSYEQYF. For the CDR3, the DNA is TGTGCCACCAGCACGGAATTCTCCTACGAGCAGTACTTC.

This clonotype has a handful of counts. The V gene is TRBV13, the J gene TRBJ1-1, with a possible D match to TRBD1 (5 bases). Trimming removed 0 bases from V and 0 bases from J, with 8 bases in between. The CDR3 consists of 15 residues. The germline V gene encodes CDR1 PRHDT and CDR2 FYEKMQ (reference sequence). The CDR3 loop is CASSLGRDLNTEAFF. DNA for the CDR3: TGTGCCAGCAGCTTAGGCAGGGATCTGAACACTGAAGCTTTCTTT. Full variable domain (rest looked up from reference TRBV13 and TRBJ1-1): AAGVIQSPRHLIKEKRETATLKCYPIPRHDTVYWYQQGPGQDPQFLISFYEKMQSDKGSIPDRFSAQQFSDYHSELNMSSLELGDSALYFCASSLGRDLNTEAFFGQGTRLTVV.

The CDR3 protein is CSARTSSREPGANVLTF. The CDR3 coding sequence is TGCAGTGCTAGAACTTCGAGCAGGGAGCCTGGGGCCAACGTCCTGACTTTC. The chain carries TRBV20-1 and TRBJ2-6, with D tentatively TRBD1 or TRBD2 (5 bases each). There are 17 residues in the CDR3. CDR1 is DFQATT and CDR2 is SNEGSKA in the germline V gene (reference sequence). Trimming pared 2 bases from V and 2 bases from J, leaving 16 bases between.

The chain combines TRBV6-2 or TRBV6-3 with TRBJ2-3; possibly TRBD1 for D (6 bases). This CDR3 contains 14 residues. V shed 7 bases and J shed 2 bases, with 13 bases lying between them. Looked up from germline, CDR1 is MNHEY and CDR2 is SVGEGT. CDR3 in amino acids: CASNLGANTDTQYF. CDR3 in DNA: TGTGCCAGCAACTTGGGGGCGAACACAGATACGCAGTATTTT.

This chain links TRBV6-5 with TRBJ2-3; tentative D call: TRBD2 (6 bases). With 0 bases removed from V and 5 bases from J, the gap between germline ends came to 9 bases. In germline, CDR1 is MNHEY, CDR2 SVGAGI. This CDR3 is 14 amino acids long. CDR3 sequence: CASSYSPGGDTQYF. The CDR3 DNA follows: TGTGCCAGCAGTTACTCGCCCGGGGGAGATACGCAGTATTTT.

V and J are TRBV5-1 and TRBJ2-3, with unresolved D. The CDR3 is made up of 13 amino acids. Germline CDR1 reads SGHRS; CDR2 reads YFSETQ. V was shortened by 2 bases and J by 5 bases, with 9 bases between the two germline ends. CDR3 in DNA: TGCGCCAGCAGCTTCTGGACGGGAGATACGCAGTATTTT. It yields the protein CASSFWTGDTQYF.

The sample holds a few counts of this clonotype. CDR3 region: CASSYGQGVYEKLFF. In nucleotides, the CDR3 is TGTGCCAGCAGCTACGGACAGGGGGTTTATGAAAAACTGTTTTTT. The chain carries TRBV14 and TRBJ1-4; 10 nucleotides agree with TRBD1. The germline V gene has CDR1 SGHDN and CDR2 FVKESK. There are 15 residues in the CDR3. V lost 5 bases, J lost 6 bases, and 6 bases stayed unmatched.

V usage is TRBV4-1 and J usage is TRBJ2-3; maybe TRBD2 (5 bases). This CDR3 contains 15 residues. Trimming cost V 9 bases and J 2 bases, with 18 bases left between them. From germline, CDR1 is MGHRA and CDR2 YSYEKL. CDR3 sequence reads: CASTSLEVDTDTQYF. CDR3 in DNA: TGCGCCAGTACCTCCTTGGAGGTAGACACAGATACGCAGTATTTT.